The 16 T cell receptor beta chains below come from one sample, sequenced in a study of blood T cell repertoires in COVID-19. Only in-frame clones appear in the TCRdb table, and some are missing; sequencing was by immunoSEQ multiplex PCR. Here the sample spans roughly 50,000 clones, approximately 91% being singletons. The sequenced sample was peripheral blood. Receptors originate from a man aged 45-60 years with active COVID-19.

The rearrangement links TRBV14 to TRBJ2-2, with a tentative D call TRBD2 (7 bases). The germline V gene has CDR1 SGHDN and CDR2 FVKESK. V was cut by 4 bases and J by 6 bases, with 18 bases left in between. This CDR3 is built from 16 residues. The DNA for the CDR3 is TGTGCCAGCAGCCTCATGGGGGGGGCCCGACCCGGGGAGCTGTTTTTT. Protein sequence: CASSLMGGARPGELFF.

The chain is built from TRBV29-1 and TRBJ1-2; 7 bases line up with TRBD1. The CDR3 is 13 residues long. The germline CDR1 and CDR2 sequences are SQVTM and ANQGSEA. V gave up 7 bases and J gave up 3 bases; unmatched junction bases: 8. CDR3 DNA sequence: TGCAGCGCGGCGACAGGGACCGACTATGGCTACACCTTC. It translates to CSAATGTDYGYTF.

The V call is TRBV11-2, the J call TRBJ1-6, with D uncertain. This CDR3 region has 16 residues. With 0 bases removed from V and 4 bases from J, the gap between germline ends came to 10 bases. Germline V gene sequence: CDR1 SGHAT, CDR2 FQNNGV. CDR3 sequence: CASSLDMESYNSPLHF. The CDR3 DNA reads TGTGCCAGCAGCTTAGATATGGAGTCGTATAATTCACCCCTCCACTTT.

The chain uses TRBV10-2 and TRBJ2-5, with D possibly being TRBD2 (6 bases). CDR1 and CDR2 (germline): WSHSY, SAAADI. The CDR3 covers 15 residues. V was trimmed by 0 bases and J by 4 bases, leaving 12 bases between them. The CDR3 spells CASSESGLSLETQYF. CDR3 sequence (DNA): TGCGCCAGCAGTGAGTCTGGACTATCCTTAGAGACCCAGTACTTC.

This chain connects TRBV6-1 to TRBJ2-3; D may be TRBD2 (6 bases). Germline V lookup: CDR1 MNHNS, CDR2 SASEGT. V was shortened by 3 bases and J by 3 bases, with 13 bases between the two germline ends. CDR3 length: 15 amino acids. The CDR3 protein is CASSEGGRETDTQYF. The CDR3, as DNA: TGTGCCAGCAGTGAGGGGGGACGGGAGACAGATACGCAGTATTTT.

The chain has TRBV11-2 and TRBJ2-1; 7 bases map to TRBD1. Looked up from germline, CDR1 is SGHAT and CDR2 is FQNNGV. The CDR3 loop spans 15 amino acids. With V trimmed by 0 bases and J by 8 bases, 7 bases remained unmatched. The CDR3 nucleotides are TGTGCCAGCAGCTTAGAGACGGGACAGCGGTATGAGCAGTTCTTC. This gives the protein CASSLETGQRYEQFF.

CDR3: CASSSSLGGNSPLHF. As DNA, the CDR3 is TGTGCCAGCAGCTCCTCCTTGGGGGGAAATTCACCCCTCCACTTT. The chain has TRBV11-2 and TRBJ1-6, with D tentatively TRBD1 (5 bases). V dropped 4 bases and J dropped 7 bases, with 14 bases sitting between them. Germline V CDR1 and CDR2: SGHAT, FQNNGV. The CDR3 is 15 residues long.

V usage is TRBV27 and J usage is TRBJ2-2; perhaps TRBD2 as D (5 bases). Trimming left V 5 bases short and J 5 bases short, with 9 bases between. The CDR3 loop spans 13 amino acids. CDR1 is MNHEY and CDR2 is SMNVEV in the germline V gene (reference sequence). This chain's CDR3 is CASSNRRTGELFF. CDR3 DNA: TGTGCCAGCAGTAATAGGAGGACCGGGGAGCTGTTTTTT.

Only one count was recorded for this clone. The chain employs TRBV7-2 and TRBJ1-1, with D tentatively TRBD1 (6 bases). Per the germline V gene, CDR1 is SGHTA and CDR2 is FQGNSA. V dropped 1 base and J dropped 0 bases, with 18 bases sitting between them. This CDR3 has 18 residues. The CDR3 is CASSLDLRGRNLNTEAFF. CDR3 bases: TGTGCCAGCAGCTTAGACCTCAGGGGCCGAAACTTGAACACTGAAGCTTTCTTT. Supplemented by reference TRBV7-2 and TRBJ1-1, the full variable domain reads GAGVSQSPSNKVTEKGKDVELRCDPISGHTALYWYRQSLGQGLEFLIYFQGNSAPDKSGLPSDRFSAERTGGSVSTLTIQRTQQEDSAVYLCASSLDLRGRNLNTEAFFGQGTRLTVV.

The V gene is TRBV5-1, the J gene TRBJ2-7, with 7 nucleotides matching TRBD1. This CDR3 comprises 14 residues. V lost 4 bases to trimming and J lost 3 bases; unmatched junction nucleotides: 7. Germline V gene lookup returns CDR1 SGHRS and CDR2 YFSETQ. This CDR3 is CASSGNRDSYEQYF. CDR3 nucleotides: TGCGCCAGCAGCGGAAACCGGGACAGCTACGAGCAGTACTTC.

The gene calls are TRBV7-9 and TRBJ1-1; D gene unclear. The CDR3 covers 14 residues. Trimming stripped 5 bases from V and 4 bases from J, with 14 bases between. The germline V gene encodes CDR1 SEHNR and CDR2 FQNEAQ (reference sequence). The CDR3 protein is CASSLAGLGTEAFF. CDR3 in DNA: TGTGCCAGCAGCCTCGCCGGGTTGGGCACTGAAGCTTTCTTT.

V gene TRBV29-1 combines with J gene TRBJ2-1; D is unresolved. The CDR3 covers 10 residues. V lost 7 bases, J lost 9 bases, and 10 bases lay in between. In germline, CDR1 is SQVTM, CDR2 ANQGSEA. The CDR3 DNA reads as TGCAGCGAGGTTTCGGGTGAGCAGTTCTTC. Residues: CSEVSGEQFF.

As to this clone: Germline is not matched at one junction end, which may reflect a read error. The chain employs TRBV18 and TRBJ2-7; a possible D gene is TRBD1 (6 bases). Germline V gives CDR1 KGHSH, CDR2 LQKENI. The CDR3 consists of 13 residues. The CDR3 coding sequence is TGTGCCAGCTTAGAGGCCGGGACAACTCTTGGTAGTTTC. This gives the protein CASLEAGTTLGSF.

The rearrangement uses TRBV5-1 and TRBJ1-6; no reliable D call. CDR1 is SGHRS and CDR2 is YFSETQ in the germline V gene. This CDR3 contains 16 residues. Trimming cost V 0 bases and J 7 bases, with 14 bases left between them. The chain's CDR3 is CASSLAERASNSPLHF. The CDR3 DNA reads TGCGCCAGCAGCTTGGCCGAGCGAGCGTCCAATTCACCCCTCCACTTT.

V gene TRBV15 combines with J gene TRBJ1-6, with D perhaps matching TRBD1 (6 bases). V was shortened by 0 bases and J by 12 bases, with 15 bases between the two germline ends. CDR1 LNHNV and CDR2 YYDKDF come from the germline V gene (reference sequence). This CDR3 is 15 amino acids long. CDR3 region: CATSRDGTLNGPLHF. The CDR3 DNA is TGTGCCACCAGCAGAGATGGGACACTGAATGGACCCCTCCACTTT.

The chain couples TRBV28 to TRBJ1-2; 7 bases are a match to TRBD1. CDR1 MDHEN and CDR2 SYDVKM come from the germline V gene. V lost 5 bases and J lost 7; bases outside the gene matches: 4. The CDR3 extends over 12 amino acids. In DNA, the CDR3 is TGTGCCAGCAGTAACAGGGGTGCTGGCTACACCTTC. Its translation is CASSNRGAGYTF.